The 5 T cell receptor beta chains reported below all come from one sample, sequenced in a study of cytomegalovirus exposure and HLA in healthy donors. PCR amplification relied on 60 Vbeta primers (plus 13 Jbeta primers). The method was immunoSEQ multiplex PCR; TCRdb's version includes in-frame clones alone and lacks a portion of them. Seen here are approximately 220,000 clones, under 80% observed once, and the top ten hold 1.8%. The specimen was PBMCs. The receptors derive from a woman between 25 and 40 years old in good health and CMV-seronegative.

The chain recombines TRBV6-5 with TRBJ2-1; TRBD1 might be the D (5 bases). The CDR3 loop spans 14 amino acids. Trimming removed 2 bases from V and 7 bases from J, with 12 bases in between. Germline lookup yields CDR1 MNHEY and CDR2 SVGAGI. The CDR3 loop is CASSYPGQGNEQFF. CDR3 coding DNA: TGTGCCAGCAGTTACCCTGGACAAGGGAATGAGCAGTTCTTC.

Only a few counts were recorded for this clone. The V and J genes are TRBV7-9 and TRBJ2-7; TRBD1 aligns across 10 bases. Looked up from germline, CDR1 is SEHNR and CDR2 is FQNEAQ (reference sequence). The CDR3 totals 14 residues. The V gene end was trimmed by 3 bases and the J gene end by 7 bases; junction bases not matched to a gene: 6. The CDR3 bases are TGTGCCAGCAGCTTCGGGACAGGGGATGGGGAGCAGTACTTC. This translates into CASSFGTGDGEQYF.

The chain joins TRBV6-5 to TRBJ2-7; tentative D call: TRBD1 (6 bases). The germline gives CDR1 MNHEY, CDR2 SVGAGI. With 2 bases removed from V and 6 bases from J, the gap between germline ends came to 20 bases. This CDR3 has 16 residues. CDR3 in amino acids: CASSYPDGQGYSEQYF. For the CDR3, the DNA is TGTGCCAGCAGTTACCCCGACGGTCAGGGGTATAGCGAGCAGTACTTC.

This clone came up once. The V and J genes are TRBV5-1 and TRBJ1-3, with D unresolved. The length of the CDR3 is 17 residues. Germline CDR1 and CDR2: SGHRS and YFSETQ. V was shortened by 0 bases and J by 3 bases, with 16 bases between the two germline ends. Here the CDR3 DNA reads TGCGCCAGCAGCTTGGATCTGAACCGGGGAAATGGAAACACCATATATTTT. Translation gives CASSLDLNRGNGNTIYF.

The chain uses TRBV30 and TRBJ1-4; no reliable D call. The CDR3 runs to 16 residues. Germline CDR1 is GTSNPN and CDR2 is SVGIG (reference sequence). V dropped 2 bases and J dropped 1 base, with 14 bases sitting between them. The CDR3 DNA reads TGTGCCTGGAGTAGAACCATCCGAGGAACTAATGAAAAACTGTTTTTT. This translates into CAWSRTIRGTNEKLFF.